What follows is one TCR beta chain and its context. The data were produced by immunoSEQ multiplex PCR, yet TCRdb's version contains in-frame clones alone and is incomplete. The data show about 190,000 clones, over 80% seen once. This entry is derived from a study of control samples from healthy donors and cancer patients. There are 15 residues in the CDR3. The germline V and J ends were trimmed by 1 base and 1 base, with 9 bases remaining between them. The germline gives CDR1 SGHTA, CDR2 FQGNSA. Source material: blood. The V call is TRBV7-2, the J call TRBJ2-3; the D call may be TRBD1 or TRBD2 (5 bases each). This sequence was found in a man aged 25-45 years in good health. CDR3 sequence reads: CASSLVWDGTDTQYF. The CDR3 DNA is TGTGCCAGCAGCTTAGTGTGGGACGGCACAGATACGCAGTATTTT.